Presented here are 30 T cell receptor beta chains from one specimen sequenced in a study of T cells in localized non-small cell lung cancer. Sequencing was performed with immunoSEQ multiplex PCR; in TCRdb, only in-frame clones are kept and a portion is missing. The table includes under 50,000 clones, 86% detected once. Sample: PBMCs, taken before any cancer treatment. These receptors originate from a man between 40 and 75 years old with stage II lung adenocarcinoma.

This chain uses TRBV2 with TRBJ1-2; D gene unclear. This CDR3 spans 15 amino acids. V was clipped by 6 bases and J by 4 bases, with 18 bases between them. Germline V gives CDR1 SNHLY, CDR2 FYNNEI. Written as DNA, the CDR3 is TGTGCCAGCAGACCCGGACGGGGAGCCTCCTATGGCTACACCTTC. This encodes CASRPGRGASYGYTF.

V gene TRBV11-2 combines with J gene TRBJ2-5; D not certain. Germline assignment: CDR1 SGHAT and CDR2 FQNNGV. CDR3 size: 11 residues. Trimming took 1 base from V and 4 from J, leaving 1 base between them. Here the CDR3 reads CASSLVETQYF. The CDR3 coding sequence is TGTGCCAGCAGCTTAGTAGAGACCCAGTACTTC.

The chain recombines TRBV10-3 with TRBJ1-1; D may be TRBD1 (6 bases). Germline V lookup: CDR1 ENHRY, CDR2 SYGVKD. The CDR3 loop spans 13 amino acids. The V end was cut by 6 bases, the J end by 1 base, with 9 bases between. Written as DNA, the CDR3 is TGTGCCATCAGGACGGGACAGAACACTGAAGCTTTCTTT. It specifies CAIRTGQNTEAFF.

This chain links TRBV4-1 with TRBJ2-5; 9 bases line up with TRBD2. The CDR3 contains 15 residues. CDR1 MGHRA and CDR2 YSYEKL come from the germline V gene. Trimming took 2 bases from V and 5 from J; bases not matched to a gene: 6. The CDR3 loop is CASSQLLAGWETQYF. The CDR3 DNA is TGCGCCAGCAGCCAACTTCTAGCGGGGTGGGAGACCCAGTACTTC.

The rearrangement joins TRBV5-1 to TRBJ1-1; tentatively, D is TRBD1 (5 bases). The CDR3 is made up of 16 amino acids. V gave up 1 base and J gave up 5 bases, with 18 bases separating them. Germline-derived CDR1 and CDR2 are SGHRS and YFSETQ. CDR3 nucleotide sequence: TGCGCCAGCAGCTTGTTAGCGGGGTCGGGGGGAACTGAAGCTTTCTTT. Translated, it gives CASSLLAGSGGTEAFF.

The chain couples TRBV6-4 to TRBJ2-2; possible D gene TRBD2, 6 bases. V dropped 4 bases and J dropped 5 bases, with 8 bases sitting between them. The CDR3 totals 13 residues. Germline CDR1 and CDR2: MRHNA and SNTAGT. In nucleotides, the CDR3 is TGTGCCAGCAGTGGAAGCGGGACCGGGGAGCTGTTTTTT. Translated, it gives CASSGSGTGELFF.

This clone has only one observation. V usage is TRBV30 and J usage is TRBJ1-3; 8 bases are a match to TRBD1. V shed 4 bases and J 0 bases; nucleotides not matched to a gene: 2. Germline CDR1 is GTSNPN and CDR2 is SVGIG (reference sequence). The CDR3 sequence is 14 residues long. In DNA, the CDR3 is TGTGCCTGGACGGGACAGGCCTCTGGAAACACCATATATTTT. Translated: CAWTGQASGNTIYF.

The chain is built from TRBV7-9 and TRBJ2-1; tentative D call: TRBD2 (6 bases). Germline values: CDR1 SEHNR, CDR2 FQNEAQ (reference sequence). V was clipped by 5 bases and J by 3 bases, with 17 bases between them. There are 16 residues in the CDR3. The CDR3 DNA reads as TGTGCCAGCAGCCCCACTGCGGGGCACCTCTACAATGAGCAGTTCTTC. Translating it yields CASSPTAGHLYNEQFF.

This chain uses TRBV6-1 with TRBJ2-7; D is uncertain. This CDR3 comprises 14 residues. Trimming left V 0 bases short and J 7 bases short, with 13 bases between. CDR1 is MNHNS, CDR2 SASEGT, per germline. CDR3 residues: CASSEAQTMGEQYV. The CDR3, as DNA: TGTGCCAGCAGTGAAGCGCAGACGATGGGTGAGCAGTACGTC.

The chain joins TRBV7-8 to TRBJ2-1, with TRBD1 identical over 7 bases. V was clipped by 2 bases and J by 5 bases; unmatched bases: 9. CDR1 is SGHVS and CDR2 is FQNEAQ in the germline V gene. This CDR3 comprises 16 residues. The DNA of the CDR3 is TGTGCCAGCAGCTTACGGGGACAGCAGCTCAACAATGAGCAGTTCTTC. It yields the protein CASSLRGQQLNNEQFF.

V gene TRBV5-6 combines with J gene TRBJ1-2; TRBD1 aligns across 10 bases. This CDR3 contains 14 residues. Germline lookup yields CDR1 SGHDT and CDR2 YYEEEE. Unmatched junction bases numbered 7, after V lost 3 bases and J lost 8 bases. CDR3 sequence (DNA): TGTGCCAGCAGCTACGAGACAGGGGGCGCGGGCTACACCTTC. This translates into CASSYETGGAGYTF.

The sample holds a few counts of this clone. The J gene is TRBJ2-1, the V gene TRBV2; TRBD1 is a possible D gene (6 bases). Trimming stripped 6 bases from V and 3 bases from J, with 9 bases between. Germline CDR1 SNHLY, CDR2 FYNNEI. CDR3 length: 13 amino acids. The CDR3 bases are TGTGCCAGCAGGGGGACATTCTACAATGAGCAGTTCTTC. It specifies CASRGTFYNEQFF.

The chain carries TRBV12-5 and TRBJ1-1; D is uncertain. The ends were cut back, 0 bases at V and 5 bases at J, with 4 bases in the middle. Germline V CDR1 and CDR2: LGHNT, FRNRAP. The CDR3 totals 12 residues. In nucleotides, the CDR3 is TGTGCTAGTGGTTTGGTTTGGACTGAAGCTTTCTTT. It yields the protein CASGLVWTEAFF.

The V gene is TRBV2, the J gene TRBJ2-2, with TRBD1 matching 11 bases. The CDR3 contains 19 residues. J was trimmed by 4 bases and V by 7 bases; bases with no gene match: 17. Germline CDR1 SNHLY, CDR2 FYNNEI. The CDR3 DNA is TGTGCCAGCATTCTTCCGGGACAGGGGGGAATTATGTCCACCGGGGAGCTGTTTTTT. Translated: CASILPGQGGIMSTGELFF.

The CDR3 region is CAISAGVQGTDTQYF. The CDR3 bases are TGTGCCATCAGTGCAGGGGTACAGGGCACAGATACGCAGTATTTT. The J gene is TRBJ2-3, the V gene TRBV10-3; D may be TRBD1 (6 bases). The CDR3 length is 15 residues. Trimming took 4 bases from V and 1 from J, leaving 12 bases between them. The germline V gene encodes CDR1 ENHRY and CDR2 SYGVKD.

The rearrangement joins TRBV7-9 to TRBJ1-3, with 7 bases fitting TRBD1. Germline CDR1 is SEHNR and CDR2 is FQNEAQ (reference sequence). This CDR3 has 16 amino acids. Trimming took 1 base from V and 3 from J; bases not matched to a gene: 6. This chain's CDR3 is CASSLVHRGGGNTIYF. CDR3 bases: TGTGCCAGCAGCTTAGTCCACAGGGGTGGTGGAAACACCATATATTTT.

This clone was recorded only once. The genes are TRBV5-1 and TRBJ1-5; maybe TRBD1 (5 bases). The V and J ends lost 0 bases and 6 bases respectively, with 25 bases between them. The CDR3 length is 19 residues. The germline CDR1 and CDR2 sequences are SGHRS and YFSETQ. This chain's CDR3 is CASSLGWSVGGLYRQPQHF. CDR3 coding DNA: TGCGCCAGCAGCTTGGGTTGGTCGGTCGGGGGTCTCTACCGTCAGCCCCAGCATTTT.

The chain recombines TRBV7-8 with TRBJ2-3; 10 bases match TRBD2. The germline CDR1 and CDR2 sequences are SGHVS and FQNEAQ. The CDR3 runs 15 residues. Unmatched junction bases numbered 6, after V lost 2 bases and J lost 7 bases. In DNA, the CDR3 is TGTGCCAGCAGCTTAACTAGCGGGGACATAAATACGCAGTATTTT. It yields the protein CASSLTSGDINTQYF. Full variable domain (missing parts from reference TRBV7-8 and TRBJ2-3): GAGVSQSPRYKVAKRGQDVALRCDPISGHVSLFWYQQALGQGPEFLTYFQNEAQLDKSGLPSDRFFAERPEGSVSTLKIQRTQQEDSAVYLCASSLTSGDINTQYFGPGTRLTVL.

This chain uses TRBV10-2 with TRBJ2-2; TRBD2 matches 9 bases. Looked up from germline, CDR1 is WSHSY and CDR2 is SAAADI. The length of the CDR3 is 13 residues. The junction had 8 bases not matched to a gene; V was cut back by 11 bases and J by 7 bases. The CDR3, as DNA: TGCGCCGCGGGAGGGGGGCCGGTCGGGGAGCTGTTTTTT. Residues: CAAGGGPVGELFF.

This chain links TRBV11-3 with TRBJ2-5; D is possibly TRBD1 (6 bases). V was cut by 4 bases and J by 5 bases, with 11 bases left in between. Germline V gene lookup returns CDR1 SGHNT and CDR2 YENEEA. The CDR3 sequence is 13 residues long. The CDR3 region is CASSSQGGETQYF. The DNA of the CDR3 is TGTGCCAGCAGCTCACAGGGTGGGGAGACCCAGTACTTC.

The rearrangement uses TRBV19 and TRBJ2-3; a possible D gene is TRBD1 (5 bases). Per germline, CDR1 LNHDA and CDR2 SQIVND (reference sequence). With 5 bases removed from V and 2 bases from J, the gap between germline ends came to 11 bases. The CDR3 is 14 residues long. Written as DNA, the CDR3 is TGTGCCAGTAGTGTACAGGTGCACACAGATACGCAGTATTTT. It specifies CASSVQVHTDTQYF.

By sample fraction, this clone is medium-sized. The genes are TRBV18 and TRBJ1-1, with TRBD1 identical over 7 bases. Germline loops: CDR1 KGHSH, CDR2 LQKENI. The CDR3 runs 15 residues. With V trimmed by 3 bases and J by 6 bases, 10 bases remained unmatched. The CDR3 nucleotides read TGTGCCAGCTCACCCGAAACAGGGGAGGGGGCTGAAGCTTTCTTT. Its protein product is CASSPETGEGAEAFF. The variable domain in full, completed from reference TRBV18 and TRBJ1-1, reads NAGVMQNPRHLVRRRGQEARLRCSPMKGHSHVYWYRQLPEEGLKFMVYLQKENIIDESGMPKERFSAEFPKEGPSILRIQQVVRGDSAAYFCASSPETGEGAEAFFGQGTRLTVV.

The rearrangement uses TRBV2 and TRBJ2-1, with a possible D match to TRBD2 (5 bases). Trimming took 6 bases from V and 2 from J, leaving 14 bases between them. This CDR3 region has 15 residues. The V gene's germline CDR1 is SNHLY and CDR2 FYNNEI. CDR3 sequence: CASRVNRETYNEQFF. In DNA, the CDR3 is TGTGCCAGCAGGGTGAATAGGGAGACCTACAATGAGCAGTTCTTC.

The chain combines TRBV6-1 with TRBJ2-5; 7 bases agree with TRBD2. Trimming cost V 6 bases and J 5 bases; bases outside gene matches: 6. Looked up from germline, CDR1 is MNHNS and CDR2 is SASEGT. CDR3 length equals 13 residues. Here the CDR3 reads CASRPRGEETQYF. The CDR3 DNA follows: TGTGCCAGCAGGCCTCGGGGGGAGGAGACCCAGTACTTC.

The genes are TRBV14 and TRBJ1-2; 7 bases fit TRBD1. This CDR3 is 15 amino acids long. Germline V CDR1 and CDR2: SGHDN, FVKESK. The ends lost 1 base at V and 5 bases at J; junction bases unmatched: 7. The chain's CDR3 is CASSQVKGGGYGYTF. DNA of the CDR3: TGTGCCAGCAGCCAAGTGAAAGGGGGCGGTTATGGCTACACCTTC.

The rearrangement joins TRBV5-1 to TRBJ1-1, with D possibly being TRBD1 (6 bases). CDR3 length: 15 residues. Germline CDR1 SGHRS, CDR2 YFSETQ. V was clipped by 1 base and J by 3 bases, with 13 bases between them. The CDR3 region is CASSLRPGDYTEAFF. The CDR3, as DNA: TGCGCCAGCAGCTTGAGGCCAGGGGATTACACTGAAGCTTTCTTT.

This chain uses TRBV6-1 with TRBJ1-5; D might be TRBD1 (6 bases). CDR3 length: 14 amino acids. V lost 3 bases, J lost 3 bases, and 9 bases lay in between. The V gene's germline CDR1 is MNHNS and CDR2 SASEGT. CDR3: CASSDWTVNQPQHF. Here the CDR3 DNA reads TGTGCCAGCAGTGATTGGACAGTCAATCAGCCCCAGCATTTT.

The rearrangement uses TRBV7-8 and TRBJ1-1; D might be TRBD1 (5 bases). The germline CDR1 and CDR2 sequences are SGHVS and FQNEAQ. There are 15 residues in the CDR3. The V end was cut by 3 bases, the J end by 4 bases, with 15 bases between. The chain's CDR3 is CASSFPRDEATEAFF. CDR3 DNA: TGTGCCAGCAGCTTCCCCAGGGATGAGGCCACTGAAGCTTTCTTT.

The rearrangement uses TRBV20-1 and TRBJ2-5; possible D gene TRBD2, 6 bases. Germline lookup yields CDR1 DFQATT and CDR2 SNEGSKA (reference sequence). The CDR3 extends over 11 amino acids. Trimming took 4 bases from V and 5 from J, leaving 8 bases between them. The CDR3 DNA reads TGCAGTGCTATGGGAGGCGAGACCCAGTACTTC. Translating it yields CSAMGGETQYF.

The gene calls are TRBV28 and TRBJ2-1; tentatively, D is TRBD2 (5 bases). The germline V gene encodes CDR1 MDHEN and CDR2 SYDVKM. CDR3 length: 14 residues. With 7 bases removed from V and 3 bases from J, the gap between germline ends came to 13 bases. The CDR3 nucleotides are TGTGCCAGCATCTCCTCGGCGGGCTACAATGAGCAGTTCTTC. It is translated as CASISSAGYNEQFF.